The T cell receptor beta chain described here comes from a study of blood T cell repertoires in COVID-19. Whole-study context: Sources were T cells, B-cell-depleted T cells, or PBMCs; the material itself was cDNA or gDNA.

This clone was found once. Germline V gene sequence: CDR1 MGHRA, CDR2 YSYEKL. The CDR3 covers 16 residues. J gave up 6 bases and V 4 bases, and 11 bases lay outside the gene matches. Libraries were prepared by immunoSEQ multiplex PCR; TCRdb keeps only in-frame clonotypes and omits some of them. This table holds about 420,000 clones, 70% to 90% found once. This TCR was sampled from a man between 18 and 29 years old with COVID-19, enrolled during active disease. The genes are TRBV4-1 and TRBJ2-1; TRBD2 matches 8 bases. Sequenced material: peripheral blood. CDR3 nucleotide sequence: TGCGCCAGCAGCCGGACTGCTACGGGAGGGGGCAATGAGCAGTTCTTC. As protein: CASSRTATGGGNEQFF.